This TCR beta chain emerged from a study of T-cell reconstitution after alpha-beta-depleted transplantation in children. Broader study findings: Several hundred expanded graft clones reportedly were the source of alpha-beta T cells about two months after transplant. T-cell counts and diversity at one year post-transplant came mainly from newly produced T cells.

This clonotype was seen a handful of times. Its antigen is unidentified. Unique molecular identifiers were built into the TCRbeta library. TCRdb re-called the PCR reads through MiXCR, storing one row per CDR3 protein. This table holds about 460,000 distinct CDR3 sequences, about an eighth found once. Germline V lookup: CDR1 SEHNR, CDR2 FQNEAQ (reference sequence). The CDR3 covers 13 residues. V dropped 5 bases and J dropped 1 base, with 7 bases sitting between them. Sequenced material: PBMCs, mostly from graft donor cells, taken 180 days after TCRalphabeta/CD19-depleted stem cell transplant. The TCR comes from a female patient aged 2-9 years who had a stem cell transplant for aplastic anemia, so the T cells may come from the graft donor. The V call is TRBV7-9, the J call TRBJ2-3; no definite D call. This CDR3 is CASSRIGTDTQYF. For the CDR3, the DNA is TGTGCCAGCAGCCGAATCGGCACAGATACGCAGTATTTT.